This T cell receptor (beta chain) originates from a study of tumour-infiltrating T cells in Burkitt lymphoma. Study context: The Burkitt lymphoma cohort spanned all epidemiological subtypes. Productive clonality predicted overall and progression-free survival.

Sequencing used immunoSEQ multiplex PCR; TCRdb keeps in-frame clones, though not all of them. The sample shows about 1,600 clones, roughly 41% of them seen only once. The CDR3 has 15 amino acids. With V trimmed by 5 bases and J by 0 bases, 5 bases remained unmatched. CDR1 and CDR2 (germline): SGHVS, FQNEAQ. This clonotype was sampled from a human donor with Burkitt lymphoma. The genes are TRBV7-8 and TRBJ1-2; 8 bases match TRBD1. Sequencing was done on a sample of tumor tissue. CDR3 nucleotides: TGTGCCAGCAGCCCCGGACAGGGAGCTAACTATGGCTACACCTTC. Translating gives CASSPGQGANYGYTF. The full variable domain, completed using reference TRBV7-8 and TRBJ1-2, is GAGVSQSPRYKVAKRGQDVALRCDPISGHVSLFWYQQALGQGPEFLTYFQNEAQLDKSGLPSDRFFAERPEGSVSTLKIQRTQQEDSAVYLCASSPGQGANYGYTFGSGTRLTVV.